This T cell receptor (beta chain) was sequenced for a study of blood T cell repertoires in COVID-19. Study-wide background: The United States, Italy and Spain provided the acute and convalescent COVID-19 samples. PBMCs, B-cell-depleted T cells, or T cells provided the cDNA or gDNA that made up the material.

This CDR3 has 14 amino acids. Germline lookup yields CDR1 SEHNR and CDR2 FQNEAQ (reference sequence). V gave up 5 bases and J gave up 6 bases, with 13 bases separating them. How the authors handled the data: Amplification of reference gene primers provided the estimated nucleated cell counts. Produced via immunoSEQ multiplex PCR; TCRdb's table is partial and in-frame only. V and J calls and clone size are as listed in that table; D and trimming were resolved from the DNA. The table shows 100,000 or so clones, with 75% to 90% occurring only once. This sequence originates from a human donor in a cohort sampled during active COVID-19. The chain carries TRBV7-9 and TRBJ2-2, with a tentative D call TRBD1 (5 bases). The sequenced sample consisted of peripheral blood. As DNA, the CDR3 is TGTGCCAGCAGCCATCCCATAGGGGCCGGGGAGCTGTTTTTT. Amino acids: CASSHPIGAGELFF.